The subject of this entry is one T cell receptor (beta chain). Its matching antigen is unknown. This record comes from a study of blood T cells in healthy people across ages. Study outcomes and limitations: Age advanced and TCR beta diversity per million T cells fell, roughly linearly.

Germline V gene lookup returns CDR1 SGHTA and CDR2 FQGNSA. The CDR3 consists of 17 residues. V was clipped by 1 base and J by 5 bases; unmatched bases: 10. A second PCR, run for roughly 7 to 11 cycles, used a sample-barcoded 5' primer plus a J-beta primer mix. TCRdb called the 5' RACE reads again in MiXCR, with one record for every CDR3 protein. This table has approximately 880,000 distinct CDR3 sequences, roughly 52% appearing once. Each donor's blood draw was approximately 10 milliliters of peripheral blood. Sequencing was performed on blood. The chain has TRBV7-2 and TRBJ2-3, with TRBD2 matching over 9 bases. This TCR was sampled from a man aged 30 to 39 in good health. Here the CDR3 DNA reads TGTGCCAGCAGCTTAGAGTTAGCGGGGGCCCCGGGAGATACGCAGTATTTT. Its translation is CASSLELAGAPGDTQYF. Supplemented by reference TRBV7-2 and TRBJ2-3, the full variable domain reads GAGVSQSPSNKVTEKGKDVELRCDPISGHTALYWYRQSLGQGLEFLIYFQGNSAPDKSGLPSDRFSAERTGGSVSTLTIQRTQQEDSAVYLCASSLELAGAPGDTQYFGPGTRLTVL.